Shown below are 6 T cell receptor beta chains from a single sample sequenced in a study of shared clonotypes between healthy human individuals. Sequenced by immunoSEQ multiplex PCR; TCRdb stores in-frame clones only, minus some. The sample shows some 2,000,000 clones, 90% to 95% of them seen only once. Sequences were obtained from naive CD4+ T cells sorted from blood. Subset meaning: CD45RA+ positively selected. Receptors originate from a man aged 18 to 35 in good health.

Only one count was recorded for this clone. The rearrangement uses TRBV21-1 and TRBJ2-7; the table's TRBD1 call for D was not verified on the DNA. TRBV21-1 is assigned pseudogene status. The CDR3 loop spans 12 amino acids. The CDR3 region is CAIRDRRCEQYF. The CDR3 nucleotides read TGTGCCATCCGGGACAGAAGATGCGAGCAGTACTTC.

This clone was recorded once. The V call is TRBV25-1, the J call TRBJ1-2; perhaps TRBD1 as D (6 bases). There are 14 residues in the CDR3. V lost 6 bases to trimming and J lost 2 bases, with 13 bases between them. Germline CDR1 and CDR2: MGHDK and SYGVNS. In DNA, the CDR3 is TGTGCCAGCAGGGCGAGGGGGTCAAACTATGGCTACACCTTC. It yields the protein CASRARGSNYGYTF.

The chain couples TRBV7-9 to TRBJ1-6; 9 bases align to TRBD1. The V gene end was trimmed by 4 bases and the J gene end by 9 bases; junction bases not matched to a gene: 10. The germline gives CDR1 SEHNR, CDR2 FQNEAQ (reference sequence). This CDR3 has 16 residues. CDR3: CASSWTGTGNGSPLHF. CDR3 DNA: TGTGCCAGCAGCTGGACCGGGACAGGGAACGGTTCACCCCTCCACTTT.

This CDR3 reads CASSQGPGLAGEADEQFF. The CDR3 region has the DNA TGCGCCAGCAGCCAAGGACCGGGACTAGCGGGAGAGGCGGATGAGCAGTTCTTC. The rearrangement links TRBV4-1 to TRBJ2-1; 14 bases fit TRBD2. CDR1 is MGHRA and CDR2 is YSYEKL in the germline V gene. V lost 1 base, J lost 8 bases, and 10 bases stayed unmatched. This CDR3 has 18 amino acids.

This clone was observed once. This chain connects TRBV5-1 to TRBJ2-6; the D is unclear. With 0 bases removed from V and 0 bases from J, the gap between germline ends came to 10 bases. This CDR3 comprises 17 residues. Germline V CDR1 and CDR2: SGHRS, YFSETQ. The CDR3 reads CASSLVESVSGANVLTF. In DNA, the CDR3 is TGCGCCAGCAGCTTGGTCGAAAGCGTCTCTGGGGCCAACGTCCTGACTTTC.

V gene TRBV19 combines with J gene TRBJ1-2; 7 nucleotides match TRBD1. CDR1 is LNHDA, CDR2 SQIVND, per germline (reference sequence). The CDR3 length is 14 residues. V was pared by 2 bases and J by 7 bases, with 7 bases of the junction left unmatched. The CDR3 nucleotides are TGTGCCAGTAGTATATCGGCAGGGGGGTTTGGCTACACCTTC. Encoded protein: CASSISAGGFGYTF.